A selection of T cell receptor beta chains follows, all from one sample in a study of identical twins. TCRdb re-called the 5' RACE reads through MiXCR, storing one row per CDR3 protein. The table lists about 690,000 distinct CDR3 sequences, around 6.1% of them singletons. Sequenced: naive T cells sorted from blood. The receptors originated from a man younger than 30 in good health. CDR3s include the opening cysteine and the closing phenylalanine or tryptophan. Fields, in order: J gene, clone size, CDR3 length, D gene, V gene, CDR3 protein, CDR3 DNA. A D gene is named only where the DNA matches it firmly. Clone size is stated in some rows and not others, as once, few, many or a class when expanded.

TRBJ2-7 - 16 TRBD1 TRBV6-1 CASRSLGTGLSYEQYF TGTGCCAGCAGATCCCTTGGGACAGGGCTCTCCTACGAGCAGTACTTC
TRBJ1-4 - 14 - TRBV14 CASSQGGGVEKLFF TGTGCCAGCAGCCAAGGGGGAGGTGTCGAAAAACTGTTTTTT
TRBJ1-6 many 12 - TRBV12-3/TRBV12-4 CASSLYGSPLHF TGTGCCAGCAGTTTATATGGGTCACCCCTCCACTTT
TRBJ1-5 few 15 - TRBV7-8 CASSPSGGKDQPQHF TGTGCCAGCAGCCCTAGCGGGGGAAAGGATCAGCCCCAGCATTTT
TRBJ2-1 few 14 TRBD1 TRBV10-3 CAISGPGQPNEQFF TGTGCCATCAGTGGCCCGGGACAGCCCAATGAGCAGTTCTTC
TRBJ2-1 many 10 - TRBV29-1 CSVALGEQFF TGCAGCGTTGCTCTTGGGGAGCAGTTCTTC
TRBJ2-5 few 14 TRBD2 TRBV7-8 CASKRGGSGETQYF TGTGCCAGCAAGCGGGGAGGCTCCGGGGAGACCCAGTACTTC
TRBJ1-4 many 16 - TRBV20-1 CSARTDHGGRDEKLFF TGCAGTGCTAGAACGGACCACGGGGGGCGGGATGAAAAACTGTTTTTT
TRBJ2-3 many 13 - TRBV12-3/TRBV12-4 CASLSGVTDTQYF TGTGCCAGCTTATCTGGGGTCACAGATACGCAGTATTTT
TRBJ2-2 - 18 TRBD2 TRBV11-2 CASATGVAGGPGTGELFF TGTGCCAGCGCGACCGGAGTAGCGGGAGGGCCGGGCACCGGGGAGCTGTTTTTT
TRBJ2-7 few 16 TRBD1 TRBV5-5 CASSPGIPGQGNEQYF TGTGCCAGCAGCCCTGGGATCCCGGGACAGGGAAACGAGCAGTACTTC
TRBJ2-5 few 16 - TRBV27 CASRRGPGTVQETQYF TGTGCCAGCAGGAGAGGGCCTGGTACCGTCCAAGAGACCCAGTACTTC
TRBJ2-2 few 21 TRBD2 TRBV3-1 CASSQIAGGPIVKQEVGELFF TGTGCCAGCAGCCAAATAGCGGGAGGGCCAATCGTAAAACAAGAGGTCGGGGAGCTGTTTTTT
TRBJ2-3 few 14 - TRBV27 CASRTRRATDTQYF TGTGCCAGCAGGACACGACGGGCCACAGATACGCAGTATTTT
TRBJ2-1 few 15 TRBD2 TRBV4-1 CASSQVELAGDEQFF TGCGCCAGCAGCCAAGTCGAACTAGCGGGAGATGAGCAGTTCTTC
TRBJ2-6 - 19 - TRBV7-3 CASSLKGGAPGSGANVLTF TGTGCCAGCAGCTTAAAGGGTGGGGCCCCAGGGTCCGGGGCCAACGTCCTGACTTTC
TRBJ2-1 many 15 TRBD2 TRBV20-1 CSARDILAGGNEQFF TGCAGTGCTAGAGACATACTAGCGGGAGGTAATGAGCAGTTCTTC
TRBJ1-1 - 15 - TRBV5-5 CASSSFLRQNTEAFF TGTGCCAGCAGCTCGTTCCTTCGGCAGAACACTGAAGCTTTCTTT
TRBJ2-1 many 13 TRBD1 TRBV29-1 CSVVTGTYNEQFF TGCAGCGTTGTGACAGGGACCTACAATGAGCAGTTCTTC
TRBJ1-5 many 15 TRBD1 TRBV12-3/TRBV12-4 CASSRDRGRGQPQHF TGTGCCAGCAGCCGGGACAGGGGGCGCGGTCAGCCCCAGCATTTT
TRBJ2-3 many 11 - TRBV18 CASSPIDTQYF TGTGCCAGCAGTCCCATCGATACGCAGTATTTT
TRBJ2-2 few 16 - TRBV20-1 CSASTTSGGLGGELFF TGCAGTGCTAGTACGACAAGCGGAGGGTTGGGCGGGGAGCTGTTTTTT
TRBJ1-1 many 15 - TRBV5-1 CASSRRAGANTEAFF TGCGCCAGCAGCCGTAGGGCAGGGGCGAACACTGAAGCTTTCTTT
TRBJ2-2 few 12 - TRBV6-5 CATFKNTGELFF TGTGCCACGTTCAAGAACACCGGGGAGCTGTTTTTT
TRBJ1-2 - 14 TRBD1 TRBV4-2 CASSQPTGEVGYTF TGTGCCAGCAGCCAACCGACAGGGGAGGTTGGCTACACCTTC
TRBJ2-3 few 15 - TRBV27 CASSLHLQVTDTQYF TGTGCCAGCAGTCTCCATCTACAGGTCACAGATACGCAGTATTTT
TRBJ2-3 many 13 - TRBV20-1 CSARQVSAITQYF TGCAGTGCAAGACAGGTTTCTGCCATTACGCAGTATTTT
TRBJ1-5 once 13 - TRBV7-9 CASGPGANQPQHF TGTGCCAGCGGCCCGGGGGCGAATCAGCCCCAGCATTTT
TRBJ2-3 many 16 TRBD2 TRBV4-3 CASSQAAGDPVDTQYF TGCGCCAGCAGCCAAGCTGCGGGAGACCCGGTAGATACGCAGTATTTT
TRBJ2-2 - 13 - TRBV24-1 CATRAGITGELFF TGTGCCACCCGGGCAGGGATAACCGGGGAGCTGTTTTTT
TRBJ2-1 - 15 TRBD2 TRBV5-1 CASSLEVAGGDRQFF TGCGCCAGCAGCTTGGAGGTAGCGGGAGGGGATCGACAGTTCTTC
TRBJ2-5 - 13 - TRBV19 CASSMPNEETQYF TGTGCCAGTAGTATGCCCAATGAGGAGACCCAGTACTTC
TRBJ2-1 many 14 TRBD2 TRBV12-3/TRBV12-4 CASSTAGAGNEQFF TGTGCCAGCAGTACAGCGGGAGCAGGGAATGAGCAGTTCTTC
TRBJ2-3 - 18 TRBD2 TRBV20-1 CSAIWGEGGRKDTDTQYF TGCAGTGCTATTTGGGGGGAGGGAGGAAGAAAAGACACAGATACGCAGTATTTT
TRBJ2-3 few 13 - TRBV6-2/TRBV6-3 CASSDRAGDTQYF TGTGCCAGCAGTGACCGAGCCGGGGATACGCAGTATTTT
TRBJ2-3 few 16 TRBD2 TRBV4-1 CASSLQAGVVADTQYF TGCGCCAGCAGCCTTCAAGCGGGAGTGGTGGCGGATACGCAGTATTTT
TRBJ2-1 - 17 - TRBV5-1 CASSSLFEGRGGNEQFF TGCGCCAGCAGCTCGCTTTTTGAGGGACGAGGGGGGAATGAGCAGTTCTTC
TRBJ2-5 many 14 TRBD1 TRBV5-1 CASSAGTEQETQYF TGCGCCAGCAGCGCCGGGACAGAACAAGAGACCCAGTACTTC
TRBJ2-1 - 14 - TRBV11-1 CASSVLGAYNEQFF TGTGCCAGCAGCGTTCTGGGGGCCTACAATGAGCAGTTCTTC
TRBJ2-4 few 14 TRBD2 TRBV5-1 CASSPRLAENIQYF TGCGCCAGCAGCCCCCGACTAGCGGAAAACATTCAGTACTTC
TRBJ2-7 many 14 - TRBV5-1 CASSLAELSNEQYF TGCGCCAGCAGCTTGGCCGAACTTTCAAACGAGCAGTACTTC
TRBJ2-1 many 13 - TRBV5-1 CASSFLATDEQFF TGCGCCAGCAGCTTTCTTGCTACCGATGAGCAGTTCTTC
TRBJ2-2 many 13 - TRBV7-3 CASSPSRTGELFF TGTGCCAGCAGCCCCAGCCGAACCGGGGAGCTGTTTTTT
TRBJ1-1 many 16 - TRBV5-1 CASSLVGGGFNTEAFF TGCGCCAGCAGCTTGGTCGGGGGGGGATTTAACACTGAAGCTTTCTTT
TRBJ1-6 few 13 - TRBV14 CASSFTGNSPLHF TGTGCCAGCAGCTTCACAGGGAATTCACCCCTCCACTTT
TRBJ1-5 many 13 - TRBV16 CASSPGAGQPQHF TGTGCCAGCAGCCCAGGAGCAGGGCAGCCCCAGCATTTT